The text below deals with one T cell receptor (beta chain). What it binds is unknown. The sample comes from a study of T cell responses to AZD1222 COVID-19 vaccine. Across the whole study: Analyses pooled second doses at about 4 or about 12 weeks.

Measured with immunoSEQ multiplex PCR; TCRdb has only the in-frame clones, and not every one. The table has about 150,000 clones, approximately 89% seen once; the top ten hold around 2.1%. Study findings and constraints: Two doses of AZD1222 preceded a rise in Spike-specific TCR breadth and depth. Clonal diversity may have been underestimated in mostly white British donors. Reportedly, nearly half the spike-specific TCRs target unmutated variant regions.

This specimen was peripheral blood, taken on day 0 of AZD1222 vaccination. The sequence was obtained from an adult in good health.

The CDR3 reads CASSPGLSATYEQYF. The CDR3 DNA reads TGTGCCAGCAGCCCTGGACTAAGCGCTACCTACGAGCAGTACTTC. The genes are TRBV6-2 or TRBV6-3 and TRBJ2-7; the D gene is possibly TRBD2 (6 bases). V shed 6 bases and J shed 2 bases, with 17 bases lying between them. The CDR3 length is 15 residues. Germline V gene data show CDR1 as MNHEY and CDR2 as SVGEGT.